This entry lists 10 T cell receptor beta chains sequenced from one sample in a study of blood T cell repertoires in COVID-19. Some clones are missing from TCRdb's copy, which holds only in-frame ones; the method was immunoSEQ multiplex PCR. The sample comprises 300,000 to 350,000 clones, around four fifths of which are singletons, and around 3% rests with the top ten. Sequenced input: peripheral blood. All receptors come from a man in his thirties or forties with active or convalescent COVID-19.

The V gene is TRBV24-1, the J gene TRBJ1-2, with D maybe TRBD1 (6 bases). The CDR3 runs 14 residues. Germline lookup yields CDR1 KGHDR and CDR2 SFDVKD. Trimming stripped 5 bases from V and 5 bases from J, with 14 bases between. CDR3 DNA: TGTGCCACCAGTGGGCGGGGGGCAGAGTATGGCTACACCTTC. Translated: CATSGRGAEYGYTF.

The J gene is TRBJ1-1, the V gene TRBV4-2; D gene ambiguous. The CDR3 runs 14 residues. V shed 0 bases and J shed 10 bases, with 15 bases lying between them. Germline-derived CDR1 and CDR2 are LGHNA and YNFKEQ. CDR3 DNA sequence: TGTGCCAGCAGCCAAGACACCCCTAGAGGAGTAGCTTTCTTT. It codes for CASSQDTPRGVAFF.

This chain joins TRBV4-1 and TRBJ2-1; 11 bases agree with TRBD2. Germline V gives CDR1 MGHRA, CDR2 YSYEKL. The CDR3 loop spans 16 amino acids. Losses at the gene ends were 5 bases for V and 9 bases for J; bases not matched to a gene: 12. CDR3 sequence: CASSSGVSGRASEQFF. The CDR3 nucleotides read TGCGCCAGCAGCTCAGGGGTTAGCGGGAGGGCCAGTGAGCAGTTCTTC.

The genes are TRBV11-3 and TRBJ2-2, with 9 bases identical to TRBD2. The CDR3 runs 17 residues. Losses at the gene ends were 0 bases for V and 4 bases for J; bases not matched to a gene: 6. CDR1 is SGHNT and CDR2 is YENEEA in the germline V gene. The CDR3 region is CASSLEWRGGGTGELFF. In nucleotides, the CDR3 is TGTGCCAGCAGCTTAGAGTGGCGGGGGGGCGGCACCGGGGAGCTGTTTTTT.

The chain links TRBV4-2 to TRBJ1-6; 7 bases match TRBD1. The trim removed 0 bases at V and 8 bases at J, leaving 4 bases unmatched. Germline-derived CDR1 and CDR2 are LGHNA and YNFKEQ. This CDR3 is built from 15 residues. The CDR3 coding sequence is TGTGCCAGCAGCCAAGATGGAGACAGGGATTCACCCCTCCACTTT. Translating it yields CASSQDGDRDSPLHF.

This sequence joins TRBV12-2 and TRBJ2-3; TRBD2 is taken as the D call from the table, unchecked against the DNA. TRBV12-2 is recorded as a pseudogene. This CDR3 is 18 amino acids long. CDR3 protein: CASKVTSGSYTSTDTQYF. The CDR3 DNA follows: TGTGCAAGTAAGGTCACTAGCGGGAGCTACACTAGCACAGATACGCAGTATTTT.

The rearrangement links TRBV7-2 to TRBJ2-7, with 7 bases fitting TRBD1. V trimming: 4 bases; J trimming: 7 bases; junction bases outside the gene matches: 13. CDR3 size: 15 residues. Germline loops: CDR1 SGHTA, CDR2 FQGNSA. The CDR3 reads CASSSLGQPLGEQYF. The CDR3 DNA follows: TGTGCCAGCAGCTCATTGGGACAGCCCCTAGGGGAGCAGTACTTC.

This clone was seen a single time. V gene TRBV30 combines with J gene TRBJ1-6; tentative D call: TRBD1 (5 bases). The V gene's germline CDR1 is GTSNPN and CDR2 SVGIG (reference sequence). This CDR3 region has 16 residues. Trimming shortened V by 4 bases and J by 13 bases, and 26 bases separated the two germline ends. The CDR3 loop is CAWKPPRGSFGSPLHF. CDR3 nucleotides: TGTGCCTGGAAGCCGCCCCGGGGGTCCTTTGGGTCCCCCCTCCACTTT. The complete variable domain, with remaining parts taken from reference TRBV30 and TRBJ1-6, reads SQTIHQWPATLVQPVGSPLSLECTVEGTSNPNLYWYRQAAGRGLQLLFYSVGIGQISSEVPQNLSASRPQDRQFILSSKKLLLSDSGFYLCAWKPPRGSFGSPLHFGNGTRLTVT.

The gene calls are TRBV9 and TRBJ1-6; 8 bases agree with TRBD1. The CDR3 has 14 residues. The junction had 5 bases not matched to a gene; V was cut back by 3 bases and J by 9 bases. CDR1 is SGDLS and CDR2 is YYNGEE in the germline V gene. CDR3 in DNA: TGTGCCAGCAGCGAGGGGGACAGGTTTTCACCCCTCCACTTT. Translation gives CASSEGDRFSPLHF.

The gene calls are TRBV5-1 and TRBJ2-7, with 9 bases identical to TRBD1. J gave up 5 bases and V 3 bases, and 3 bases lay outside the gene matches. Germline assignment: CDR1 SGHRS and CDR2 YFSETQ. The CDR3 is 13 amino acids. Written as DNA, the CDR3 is TGCGCCAGCAGCTCCGGGACAGGGAACGAGCAGTACTTC. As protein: CASSSGTGNEQYF.